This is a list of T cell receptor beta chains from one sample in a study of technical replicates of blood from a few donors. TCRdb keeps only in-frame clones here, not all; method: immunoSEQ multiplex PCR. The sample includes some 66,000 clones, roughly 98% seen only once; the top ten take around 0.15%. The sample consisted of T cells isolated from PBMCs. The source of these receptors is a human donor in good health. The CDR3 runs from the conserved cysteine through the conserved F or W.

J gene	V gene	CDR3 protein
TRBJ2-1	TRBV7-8	CASSSLAGGGDEQFF
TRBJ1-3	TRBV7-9	CASSLITGHSGNTIYF
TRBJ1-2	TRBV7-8	CASSPGPQYGYTF
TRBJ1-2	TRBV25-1	CASSVLTGGLGNGYTF
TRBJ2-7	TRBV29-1	CSVSTGDRREQYF
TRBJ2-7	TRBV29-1	CSVGYRGQRYEQYF
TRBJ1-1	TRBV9	CASSGRTGSDTEAFF
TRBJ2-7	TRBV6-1	CASSAAGLALLDEQYF
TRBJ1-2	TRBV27	CASSLSAGNYGYTF
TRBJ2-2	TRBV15	CATRKLAGSTGELFF
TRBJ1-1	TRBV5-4	CASSLEQGARAFF
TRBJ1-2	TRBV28	CASRRTQGGRYTF
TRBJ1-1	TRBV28	CASSFGRNTEAFF
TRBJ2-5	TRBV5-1	CASTTQGANTQETQYF
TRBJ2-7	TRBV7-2	CASSRRQGLYEQYF
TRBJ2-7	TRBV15	CATSRDKGEQAQYF
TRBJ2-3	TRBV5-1	CASSFSPGLAGSDTQYF
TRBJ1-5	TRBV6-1	CASERGRVNNQPQHF
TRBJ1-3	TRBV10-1	CASRHRASGNTIYF
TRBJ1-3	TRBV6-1	CASITGPGNTIYF
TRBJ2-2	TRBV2	CATILLDRDTGELFF
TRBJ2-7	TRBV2	CASSLQGIHEQYF